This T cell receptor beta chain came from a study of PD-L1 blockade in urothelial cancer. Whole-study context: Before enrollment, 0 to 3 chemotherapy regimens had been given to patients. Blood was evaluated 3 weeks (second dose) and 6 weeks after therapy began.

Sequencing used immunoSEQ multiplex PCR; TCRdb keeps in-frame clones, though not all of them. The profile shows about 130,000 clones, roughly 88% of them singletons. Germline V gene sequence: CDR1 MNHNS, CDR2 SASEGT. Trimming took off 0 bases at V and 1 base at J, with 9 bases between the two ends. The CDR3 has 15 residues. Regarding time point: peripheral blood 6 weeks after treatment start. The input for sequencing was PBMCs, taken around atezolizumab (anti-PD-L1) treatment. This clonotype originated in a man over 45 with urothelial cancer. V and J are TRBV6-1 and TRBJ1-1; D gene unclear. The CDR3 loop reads CASSEATNKNTEAFF. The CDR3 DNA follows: TGTGCCAGCAGTGAAGCGACAAACAAGAACACTGAAGCTTTCTTT.